This T cell receptor (beta chain) was retrieved from a study of cytomegalovirus exposure and HLA in healthy donors. Overall study results and limits: With high specificity and sensitivity, the classifier reportedly diagnosed cytomegalovirus status. Most TCRs appeared rarely, but some public TCRs recurred in many donors.

This clone was seen a single time. What it binds is unknown. This table comes from immunoSEQ multiplex PCR, and its TCRdb copy is limited to in-frame clones, with some not included. Of 130,000 or so clones in the sample, under 90% were seen once. The germline V and J ends were trimmed by 5 bases and 1 base, with 14 bases remaining between them. This CDR3 is 15 amino acids long. The germline V gene has CDR1 SGHVS and CDR2 FNYEAQ. Separate from the roughly 710-subject first cohort, the 120-subject validation cohort was the one that the donors belonged to. The receptor comes from a woman in her 30s in good health and CMV-seronegative. This chain connects TRBV7-6 to TRBJ2-5; the D gene is possibly TRBD2 (6 bases). Specimen: PBMCs. This CDR3 reads CASSPRRGIQETQYF. DNA for the CDR3: TGTGCCAGCAGCCCTCGGCGCGGGATCCAAGAGACCCAGTACTTC.